This entry features one TCR beta chain sequence. Antigen specificity is unknown. The data were taken from a study of CD8 T cells in Susac syndrome. Trimming shortened V by 3 bases and J by 4 bases, and 16 bases separated the two germline ends. Germline CDR1 reads GTSNPN; CDR2 reads SVGIG (reference sequence). The CDR3 is made up of 14 amino acids. Reverse transcription of about 0.45 to 1 ug RNA was performed with random hexamers. TCRdb fed the immunoSEQ multiplex PCR reads into MiXCR, producing one record per CDR3 protein. The table lists some 150,000 distinct CDR3 sequences, approximately 95% of them singletons, with 0.13% to 0.15% in the top ten. General observations from the study: The authors acknowledged that their TCR sequencing and HLA analysis involved a relatively small number of individuals.

The source of this sequence is a human donor with Susac syndrome. The sample taken for sequencing was CD4+ T cells from PBMCs. This chain uses TRBV30 with TRBJ2-7; perhaps TRBD2 as D (5 bases). The DNA of the CDR3 is TGTGCCTGGAGCCCGGGATTCCAGCGATACGAGCAGTACTTC. It translates to CAWSPGFQRYEQYF.